This section outlines one T cell receptor beta chain sequence together with its context. Antigen: not known. PCR amplification relied on 60 Vbeta primers (plus 13 Jbeta primers). TCRdb's table, derived via immunoSEQ multiplex PCR, lists solely in-frame clones and lacks some. The data hold over 100,000 clones, with around 84% observed a single time. Likely unrecorded immune exposures existed in these nominally healthy donors. V lost 4 bases and J 3 bases, leaving 3 bases between the germline ends. The CDR3 sequence is 12 residues long. This sample is drawn from a study of cytomegalovirus exposure and HLA in healthy donors. Study-wide context: Unique TCRs from HLA-typed donors, 85 million to 100 million of them, were held in an early data release.

Study-level points and caveats: The only immune exposure information that was available was CMV serostatus. Earlier analysis found most TCR beta V segments productive about 90% or about 30% of the time.

The TCR comes from a woman aged 18-30 years in good health and CMV-seropositive. The source material was PBMCs. The V call is TRBV23-1, the J call TRBJ2-2, with D unclear. TRBV23-1 is noted as an ORF with a role that remains uncertain. The CDR3 sequence: CASSRHTGELFF. The CDR3 nucleotides read TGCGCCAGCAGTCGGCACACCGGGGAGCTGTTTTTT.